This record concerns one T cell receptor (beta chain) sequence. Donor samples were obtained from healthy Caucasian individuals from Russia, aged roughly 6 to 90. The data were taken from a study of blood T cells in healthy people across ages. The CDR3 has 14 residues. The ends were cut back, 4 bases at V and 5 bases at J, with 12 bases in the middle. Germline assignment: CDR1 SSHAT and CDR2 FNYEAQ (reference sequence). Primed by a sample-barcoded 5' primer and a J-beta primer mix, a second PCR proceeded for about 6 to 11 cycles. Each cDNA was tagged by a template-switch adaptor containing 12 random nucleotides. TCRdb recomputed calls from the 5' RACE reads with MiXCR, one row per CDR3 protein. Of 730,000 or so distinct CDR3 sequences detected, approximately 39% appear once; the ten largest clones hold under 25%.

The V call is TRBV7-7, the J call TRBJ2-1, with a tentative D call TRBD2 (5 bases). This sequence was found in a woman aged 60 to 75 in good health. Sequencing was carried out using blood. CDR3 sequence: CASSSGVGNNEQFF. Here the CDR3 DNA reads TGTGCCAGCAGCTCCGGGGTCGGCAACAATGAGCAGTTCTTC.